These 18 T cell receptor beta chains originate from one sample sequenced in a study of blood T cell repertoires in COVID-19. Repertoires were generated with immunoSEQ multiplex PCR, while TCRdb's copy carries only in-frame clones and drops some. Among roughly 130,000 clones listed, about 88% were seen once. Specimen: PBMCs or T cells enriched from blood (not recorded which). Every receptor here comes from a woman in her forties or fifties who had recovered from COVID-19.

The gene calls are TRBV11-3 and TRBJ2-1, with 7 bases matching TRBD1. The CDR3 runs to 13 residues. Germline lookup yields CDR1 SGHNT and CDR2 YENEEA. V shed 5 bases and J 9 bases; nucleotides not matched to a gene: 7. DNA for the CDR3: TGTGCCAGCAGCACCGACAGGGAAGGTGAGCAGTTCTTC. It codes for CASSTDREGEQFF. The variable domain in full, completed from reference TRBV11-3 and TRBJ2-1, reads EAGVVQSPRYKIIEKKQPVAFWCNPISGHNTLYWYLQNLGQGPELLIRYENEEAVDDSQLPKDRFSAERLKGVDSTLKIQPAELGDSAVYLCASSTDREGEQFFGPGTRLTVL.

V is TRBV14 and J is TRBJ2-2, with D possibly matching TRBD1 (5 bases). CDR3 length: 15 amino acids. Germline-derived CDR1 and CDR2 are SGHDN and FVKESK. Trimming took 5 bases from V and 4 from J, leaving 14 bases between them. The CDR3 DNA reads TGTGCCAGCAGCGCCCGTCCAGGGTCCACCGGGGAGCTGTTTTTT. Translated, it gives CASSARPGSTGELFF. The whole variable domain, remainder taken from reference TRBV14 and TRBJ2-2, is EAGVTQFPSHSVIEKGQTVTLRCDPISGHDNLYWYRRVMGKEIKFLLHFVKESKQDESGMPNNRFLAERTGGTYSTLKVQPAELEDSGVYFCASSARPGSTGELFFGEGSRLTVL.

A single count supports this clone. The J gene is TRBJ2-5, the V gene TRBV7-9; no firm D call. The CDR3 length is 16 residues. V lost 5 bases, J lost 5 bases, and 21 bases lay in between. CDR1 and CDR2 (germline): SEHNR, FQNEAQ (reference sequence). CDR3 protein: CASSPLGFYQAETQYF. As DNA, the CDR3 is TGTGCCAGCAGCCCCCTGGGCTTCTACCAGGCGGAGACCCAGTACTTC. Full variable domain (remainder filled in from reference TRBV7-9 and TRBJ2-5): DTGVSQNPRHKITKRGQNVTFRCDPISEHNRLYWYRQTLGQGPEFLTYFQNEAQLEKSRLLSDRFSAERPKGSFSTLEIQRTEQGDSAMYLCASSPLGFYQAETQYFGPGTRLLVL.

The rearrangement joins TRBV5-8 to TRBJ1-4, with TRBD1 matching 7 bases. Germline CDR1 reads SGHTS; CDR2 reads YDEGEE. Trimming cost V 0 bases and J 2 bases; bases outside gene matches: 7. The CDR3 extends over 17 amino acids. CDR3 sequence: CASSLGDTGATNEKLFF. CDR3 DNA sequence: TGTGCCAGCAGCTTGGGGGATACAGGGGCCACTAATGAAAAACTGTTTTTT.

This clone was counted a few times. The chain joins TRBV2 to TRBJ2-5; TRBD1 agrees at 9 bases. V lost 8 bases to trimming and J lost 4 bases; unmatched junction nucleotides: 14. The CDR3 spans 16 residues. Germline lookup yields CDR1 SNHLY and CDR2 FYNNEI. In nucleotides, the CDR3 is TGTGCCAGCCGCCTCCAGCCGGGACAGGGAAGAGAGACCCAGTACTTC. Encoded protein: CASRLQPGQGRETQYF.

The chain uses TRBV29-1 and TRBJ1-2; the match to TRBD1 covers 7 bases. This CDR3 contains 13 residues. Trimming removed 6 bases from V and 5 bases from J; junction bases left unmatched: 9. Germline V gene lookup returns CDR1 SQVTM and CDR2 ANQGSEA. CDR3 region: CSVLTGTWYGYTF. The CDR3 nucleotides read TGCAGCGTACTGACAGGGACTTGGTATGGCTACACCTTC.

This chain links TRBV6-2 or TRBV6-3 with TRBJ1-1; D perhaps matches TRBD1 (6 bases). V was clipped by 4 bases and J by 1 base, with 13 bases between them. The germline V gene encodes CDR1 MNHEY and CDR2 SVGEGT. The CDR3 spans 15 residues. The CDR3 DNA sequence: TGTGCCAGCAGTTGGACAGCGACCAAGAACACTGAAGCTTTCTTT. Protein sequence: CASSWTATKNTEAFF.

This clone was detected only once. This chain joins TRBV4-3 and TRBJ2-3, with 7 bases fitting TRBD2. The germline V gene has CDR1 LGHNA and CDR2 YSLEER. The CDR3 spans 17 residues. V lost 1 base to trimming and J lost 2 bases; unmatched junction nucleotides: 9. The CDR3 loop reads CASSQGVKRGVTDTQYF. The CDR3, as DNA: TGCGCCAGCAGCCAAGGGGTGAAACGGGGGGTCACAGATACGCAGTATTTT.

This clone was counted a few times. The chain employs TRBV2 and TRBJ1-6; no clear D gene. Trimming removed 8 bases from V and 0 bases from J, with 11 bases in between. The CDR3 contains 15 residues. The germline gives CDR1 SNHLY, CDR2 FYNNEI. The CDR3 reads CASFSRDSYNSPLHF. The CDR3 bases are TGTGCCAGCTTCTCGCGCGACTCCTATAATTCACCCCTCCACTTT.

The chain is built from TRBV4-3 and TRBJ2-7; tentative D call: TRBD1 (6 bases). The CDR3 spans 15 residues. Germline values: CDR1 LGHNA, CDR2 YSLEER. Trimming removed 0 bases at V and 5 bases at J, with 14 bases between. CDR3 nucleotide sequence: TGCGCCAGCAGCCAAGATAGGTACAGGGCCCACGAGCAGTACTTC. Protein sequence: CASSQDRYRAHEQYF.

CDR3 coding DNA: TGTGCCAGCAGCCCACAGGGCAATCAGCCCCAGCATTTT. As protein: CASSPQGNQPQHF. V is TRBV7-2 and J is TRBJ1-5, with D possibly matching TRBD1 (5 bases). The CDR3 is 13 amino acids. The V gene's germline CDR1 is SGHTA and CDR2 FQGNSA. Trimming took 5 bases from V and 2 from J, leaving 7 bases between them.

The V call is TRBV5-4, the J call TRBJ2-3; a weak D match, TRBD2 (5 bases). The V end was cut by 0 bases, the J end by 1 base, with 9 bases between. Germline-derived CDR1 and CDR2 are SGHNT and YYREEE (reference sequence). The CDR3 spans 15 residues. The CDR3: CASSLGSGRTDTQYF. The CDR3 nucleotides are TGTGCCAGCAGCTTGGGGAGCGGACGCACAGATACGCAGTATTTT. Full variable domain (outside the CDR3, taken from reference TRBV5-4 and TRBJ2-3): ETGVTQSPTHLIKTRGQQVTLRCSSQSGHNTVSWYQQALGQGPQFIFQYYREEENGRGNFPPRFSGLQFPNYSSELNVNALELDDSALYLCASSLGSGRTDTQYFGPGTRLTVL.

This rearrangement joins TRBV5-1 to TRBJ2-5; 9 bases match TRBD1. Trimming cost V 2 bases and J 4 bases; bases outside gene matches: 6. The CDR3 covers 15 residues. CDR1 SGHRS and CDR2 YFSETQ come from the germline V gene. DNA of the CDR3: TGCGCCAGCAGCTTTACAGGGGGCGAAGGAGAGACCCAGTACTTC. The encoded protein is CASSFTGGEGETQYF.

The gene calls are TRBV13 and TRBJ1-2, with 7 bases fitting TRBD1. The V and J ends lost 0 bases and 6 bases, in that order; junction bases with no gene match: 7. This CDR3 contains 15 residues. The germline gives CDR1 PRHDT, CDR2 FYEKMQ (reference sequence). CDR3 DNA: TGTGCCAGCAGCTTAGGAGGGGGCTTCGGGAATGGCTACACCTTC. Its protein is CASSLGGGFGNGYTF.

The CDR3 nucleotides are TGCGCCAGCAGCCAAGAGGCGGGGGACACAACCTCCTATAATTCACCCCTCCACTTT. This translates into CASSQEAGDTTSYNSPLHF. This sequence joins TRBV4-3 and TRBJ1-6, with D possibly being TRBD1 (6 bases). CDR3 length: 19 residues. Germline V lookup: CDR1 LGHNA, CDR2 YSLEER. Trimming took 0 bases from V and 0 from J, leaving 15 bases between them.

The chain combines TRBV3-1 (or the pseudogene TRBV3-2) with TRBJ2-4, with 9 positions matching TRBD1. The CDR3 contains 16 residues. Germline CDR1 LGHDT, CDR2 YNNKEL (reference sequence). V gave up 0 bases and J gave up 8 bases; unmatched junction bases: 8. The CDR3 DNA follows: TGTGCCAGCAGCCAAGATACGGGACAGGGTCAGGACATTCAGTACTTC. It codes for CASSQDTGQGQDIQYF.

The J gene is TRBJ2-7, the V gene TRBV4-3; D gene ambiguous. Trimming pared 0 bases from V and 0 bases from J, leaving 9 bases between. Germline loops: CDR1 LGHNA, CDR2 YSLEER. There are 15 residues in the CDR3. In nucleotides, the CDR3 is TGCGCCAGCAGCCAAGACAGTTACAGCTCCTACGAGCAGTACTTC. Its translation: CASSQDSYSSYEQYF.

In DNA form, the CDR3 reads TGTGCCAGCAGTTTGAGCAACACTGAAGCTTTCTTT. Translating gives CASSLSNTEAFF. The gene calls are TRBV12-3 or TRBV12-4 and TRBJ1-1; no clear D gene. This CDR3 comprises 12 residues. V was cut by 3 bases and J by 2 bases, with 4 bases left in between.